Listed below are T cell receptor beta chains from one sample, sequenced in a study of cytomegalovirus exposure and HLA in healthy donors. Data came from immunoSEQ multiplex PCR; TCRdb stores just in-frame clones and leaves some out. The sample shows some 170,000 clones, 65% to 80% of them seen only once. The specimen was PBMCs. The receptors derive from a woman younger than 45 in good health and CMV-seronegative. Each CDR3 is given with its conserved first and last residue. A D gene is named only where the DNA matches it firmly. The listing skips clone size in some rows; elsewhere it reads once, few, many or a size class.

length: 18; V: TRBV2; J: TRBJ1-1; size: few; D: -; CDR3: CASRPSFGLRPMNTEAFF; DNA: TGTGCCAGCAGACCTTCATTTGGTTTGAGGCCTATGAACACTGAAGCTTTCTTT
length: 15; V: TRBV5-1; J: TRBJ2-7; size: -; D: -; CDR3: CASSLVSGATYEQYF; DNA: TGCGCCAGCAGCTTGGTCTCAGGGGCGACCTACGAGCAGTACTTC
length: 14; V: TRBV29-1; J: TRBJ1-1; size: few; D: TRBD1; CDR3: CSVEPQPGTGQAFF; DNA: TGCAGCGTTGAACCCCAACCCGGGACAGGGCAAGCTTTCTTT
length: 15; V: TRBV6-1; J: TRBJ1-4; size: -; D: TRBD1; CDR3: CASSDGTGGAWKLFF; DNA: TGTGCCAGCAGTGATGGGACAGGGGGCGCTTGGAAACTGTTTTTT
length: 13; V: TRBV30; J: TRBJ1-2; size: -; D: -; CDR3: CAWRGNSNYGYTF; DNA: TGTGCCTGGAGGGGCAACTCTAACTATGGCTACACCTTC
length: 13; V: TRBV2; J: TRBJ2-1; size: -; D: TRBD2; CDR3: CAGNREGANEQFF; DNA: TGTGCAGGAAATAGGGAGGGCGCAAATGAGCAGTTCTTC
length: 16; V: TRBV7-9; J: TRBJ1-2; size: -; D: TRBD1; CDR3: CASSLGWGQDNYGYTF; DNA: TGTGCCAGCAGCTTAGGGTGGGGACAGGACAACTATGGCTACACCTTC
length: 16; V: TRBV10-1; J: TRBJ2-1; size: few; D: TRBD2; CDR3: CASSESGGSEGNEQFF; DNA: TGCGCCAGCAGTGAGTCGGGGGGGTCGGAGGGCAATGAGCAGTTCTTC
length: 15; V: TRBV27; J: TRBJ2-5; size: -; D: TRBD1; CDR3: CASGLYRGPEETQYF; DNA: TGTGCCAGCGGGCTCTACAGGGGACCGGAAGAGACCCAGTACTTC
length: 16; V: TRBV5-6; J: TRBJ2-2; size: -; D: TRBD1; CDR3: CASSLRTGFFTGELFF; DNA: TGTGCCAGCAGCTTAAGGACAGGGTTCTTCACCGGGGAGCTGTTTTTT
length: 15; V: TRBV6-6; J: TRBJ1-2; size: -; D: TRBD1; CDR3: CASSTTGVHNYGYTF; DNA: TGTGCCAGCAGTACAACAGGGGTCCATAACTATGGCTACACCTTC
length: 14; V: TRBV13; J: TRBJ2-7; size: -; D: TRBD1; CDR3: CASSAGTGVYEQYF; DNA: TGTGCCAGCAGCGCCGGGACAGGGGTCTACGAGCAGTACTTC
length: 12; V: TRBV4-3; J: TRBJ1-2; size: -; D: -; CDR3: CASSDSFYGYPF; DNA: TGCGCCAGCAGCGACAGTTTCTATGGCTACCCCTTC
length: 13; V: TRBV11-2; J: TRBJ2-7; size: -; D: -; CDR3: CASSSGQNYEQYF; DNA: TGTGCCAGCAGTAGTGGGCAGAACTACGAGCAGTACTTC
length: 16; V: TRBV19; J: TRBJ1-2; size: -; D: -; CDR3: CASSIGYTVANYGYTF; DNA: TGTGCCAGTAGTATAGGGTATACGGTAGCTAACTATGGCTACACCTTC
length: 14; V: TRBV9; J: TRBJ1-1; size: -; D: -; CDR3: CASSPHPTNTEAFF; DNA: TGTGCCAGCAGCCCTCACCCTACGAACACTGAAGCTTTCTTT
length: 17; V: TRBV7-3; J: TRBJ2-1; size: -; D: -; CDR3: CASSPLAGGSSYNEQFF; DNA: TGTGCCAGCAGCCCCCTCGCAGGAGGATCTTCCTACAATGAGCAGTTCTTC
length: 15; V: TRBV4-1; J: TRBJ2-1; size: -; D: TRBD1; CDR3: CASSPGQGPRGKQFF; DNA: TGCGCCAGCAGCCCGGGACAGGGCCCCCGGGGGAAGCAGTTCTTC
length: 20; V: TRBV21-1; J: TRBJ1-5; size: -; D: -; CDR3: CASSKEAKKGPIFSNQPQHF; DNA: TGTGCCAGCAGCAAAGAAGCTAAAAAGGGGCCAATTTTTAGCAATCAGCCCCAGCATTTT
length: 12; V: TRBV2; J: TRBJ2-5; size: once; D: -; CDR3: CASKRRRETQYF; DNA: TGTGCCAGCAAGAGGAGGAGGGAGACCCAGTACTTC
length: 14; V: TRBV7-9; J: TRBJ2-1; size: -; D: TRBD2; CDR3: CASSGGREVDEQFF; DNA: TGTGCCAGCAGCGGAGGGCGGGAGGTTGATGAGCAGTTCTTC
length: 17; V: TRBV2; J: TRBJ1-5; size: -; D: TRBD1; CDR3: CASSSLSTGAINQPQHF; DNA: TGTGCCAGCAGTTCCCTTTCGACAGGGGCTATCAATCAGCCCCAGCATTTT
length: 14; V: TRBV5-6; J: TRBJ2-7; size: -; D: TRBD1; CDR3: CASSGDRGRYEQYF; DNA: TGTGCCAGCAGCGGGGACAGGGGCCGGTACGAGCAGTACTTC
length: 13; V: TRBV7-3; J: TRBJ1-2; size: -; D: -; CDR3: CASSFSGQSGYTF; DNA: TGTGCCAGCAGCTTCTCAGGGCAGAGCGGCTACACCTTC
length: 15; V: TRBV5-1; J: TRBJ1-1; size: -; D: TRBD1; CDR3: CASSLSGTGGPEAFF; DNA: TGCGCCAGCAGCTTATCCGGGACAGGGGGGCCTGAAGCTTTCTTT
length: 14; V: TRBV18; J: TRBJ1-2; size: -; D: -; CDR3: CASSPLQGLEGYTF; DNA: TGTGCCAGCTCACCACTCCAGGGGCTCGAGGGCTACACCTTC
length: 15; V: TRBV28; J: TRBJ2-2; size: -; D: TRBD1; CDR3: CASRRDRLNTGELFF; DNA: TGTGCCAGCAGGCGGGACAGGCTCAACACCGGGGAGCTGTTTTTT
length: 15; V: TRBV5-6; J: TRBJ1-1; size: -; D: -; CDR3: CASSLGRRPLSEAFF; DNA: TGTGCCAGCAGCTTGGGCAGGCGACCACTCTCTGAAGCTTTCTTT
length: 14; V: TRBV10-3; J: TRBJ2-1; size: few; D: TRBD1; CDR3: CAISGRTQGIEQFF; DNA: TGTGCCATCAGTGGACGTACACAGGGGATTGAGCAGTTCTTC
length: 15; V: TRBV6-5; J: TRBJ2-3; size: few; D: TRBD2; CDR3: CASSYLPSGTDTQYF; DNA: TGTGCCAGCAGTTACCTCCCTAGCGGGACGGATACGCAGTATTTT